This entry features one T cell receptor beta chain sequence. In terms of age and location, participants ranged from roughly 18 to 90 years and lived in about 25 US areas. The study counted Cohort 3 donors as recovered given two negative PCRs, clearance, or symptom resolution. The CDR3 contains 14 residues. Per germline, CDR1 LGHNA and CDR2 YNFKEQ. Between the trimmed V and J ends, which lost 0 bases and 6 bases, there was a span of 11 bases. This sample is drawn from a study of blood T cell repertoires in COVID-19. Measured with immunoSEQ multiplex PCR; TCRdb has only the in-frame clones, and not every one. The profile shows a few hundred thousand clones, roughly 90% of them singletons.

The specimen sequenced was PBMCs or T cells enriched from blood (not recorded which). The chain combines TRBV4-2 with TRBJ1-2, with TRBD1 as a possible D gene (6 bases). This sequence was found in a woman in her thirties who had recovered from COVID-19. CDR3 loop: CASSQDNRQDGYTF. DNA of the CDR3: TGTGCCAGCAGCCAAGATAACCGACAGGATGGCTACACCTTC.